This TCR beta chain emerged from a study of blood T cell repertoires in COVID-19. In the study's own analysis: Reference gene primer amplification in the assay estimated nucleated cell counts. Assay: immunoSEQ multiplex PCR; the TCRdb copy retains only in-frame clones and omits some. The D gene and trimming were derived from the DNA, and the V and J assignments and clone size from that table. This sample has fewer than 350,000 clones, with around 90% found just once. Per germline, CDR1 MGHDK and CDR2 SYGVNS. Trimming shortened V by 0 bases and J by 8 bases, and 16 bases separated the two germline ends. CDR3 length: 16 amino acids.

V gene TRBV25-1 combines with J gene TRBJ1-4; D perhaps matches TRBD1 (5 bases). The clonotype was recovered from a woman in her twenties or thirties with COVID-19, enrolled during active disease. Input material: peripheral blood. The CDR3 nucleotides are TGTGCCAGCAGTGAATACCCGGGGGGTACTGGGGAAAAACTGTTTTTT. Translating it yields CASSEYPGGTGEKLFF.